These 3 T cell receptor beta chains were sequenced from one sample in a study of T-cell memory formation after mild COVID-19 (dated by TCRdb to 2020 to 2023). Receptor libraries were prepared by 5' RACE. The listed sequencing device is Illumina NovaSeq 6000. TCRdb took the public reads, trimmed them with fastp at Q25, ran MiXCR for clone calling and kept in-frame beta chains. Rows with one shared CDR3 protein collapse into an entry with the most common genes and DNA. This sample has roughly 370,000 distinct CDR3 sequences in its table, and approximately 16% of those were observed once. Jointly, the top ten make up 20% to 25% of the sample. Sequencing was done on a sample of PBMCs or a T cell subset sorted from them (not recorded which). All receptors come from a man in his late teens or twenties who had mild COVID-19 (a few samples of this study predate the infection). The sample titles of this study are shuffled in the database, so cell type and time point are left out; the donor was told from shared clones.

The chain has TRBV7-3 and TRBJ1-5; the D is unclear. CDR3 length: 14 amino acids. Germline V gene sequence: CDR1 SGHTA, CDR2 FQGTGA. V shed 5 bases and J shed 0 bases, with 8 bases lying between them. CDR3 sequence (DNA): TGTGCCAGCAGCGCGGCAGCTAGCAATCAGCCCCAGCATTTT. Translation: CASSAAASNQPQHF.

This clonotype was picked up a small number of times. The CDR3 nucleotides are TGTGCCAGCAAACAGGGGAGGTTAGAGCCCCAGCATTTT. Its translation is CASKQGRLEPQHF. The rearrangement links TRBV12-3 or TRBV12-4 to TRBJ1-5; 7 nucleotides line up with TRBD1. This CDR3 is 13 amino acids long. V trimming: 7 bases; J trimming: 8 bases; junction bases outside the gene matches: 8.

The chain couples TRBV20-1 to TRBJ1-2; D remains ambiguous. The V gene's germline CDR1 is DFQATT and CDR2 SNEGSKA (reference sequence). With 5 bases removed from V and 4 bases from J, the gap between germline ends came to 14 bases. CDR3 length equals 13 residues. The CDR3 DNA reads TGCAGTGCTGGACCCCCGGGGTCCTATGGCTACACCTTC. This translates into CSAGPPGSYGYTF.